This TCR beta chain was captured by sequencing in a study of T cell repertoires in cytomegalovirus infection. MiXCR was run by TCRdb on the reads, yielding one entry per CDR3 protein. The repertoire holds approximately 500,000 distinct CDR3 sequences, with around 10% as singletons. In its sample, this clonotype was seen many times. The antigen is unknown. General observations from the study: CMV-specific HLA-C-restricted TCR beta clonotypes dominated the ex vivo response.

The clonotype was recovered from a human donor in good health (CMV status not recorded). Some clones in this sample may be carry-over from other donors' samples. The sequencing sample was made of PBMCs.

The CDR3 DNA sequence: TGTGCCAGCAGTTTAGATTACTCAGGGAGAGCTTTCTTT. Amino acids: CASSLDYSGRAFF. This chain joins TRBV27 and TRBJ1-1, with D perhaps TRBD1 (5 bases). Germline loops: CDR1 MNHEY, CDR2 SMNVEV (reference sequence). V was cut by 2 bases and J by 10 bases, with 14 bases left in between. The length of the CDR3 is 13 residues.